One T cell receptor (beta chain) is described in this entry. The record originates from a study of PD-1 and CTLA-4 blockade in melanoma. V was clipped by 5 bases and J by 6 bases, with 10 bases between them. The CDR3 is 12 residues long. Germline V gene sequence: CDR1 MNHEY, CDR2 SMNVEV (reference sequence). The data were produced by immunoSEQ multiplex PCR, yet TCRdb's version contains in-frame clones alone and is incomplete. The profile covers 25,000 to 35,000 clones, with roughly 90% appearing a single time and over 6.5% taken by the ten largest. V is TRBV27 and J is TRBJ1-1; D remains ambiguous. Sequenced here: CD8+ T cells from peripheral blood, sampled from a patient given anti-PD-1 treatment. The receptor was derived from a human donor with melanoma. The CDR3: CASSDLEAEAFF. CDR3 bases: TGTGCCAGCAGTGACCTGGAGGCTGAAGCTTTCTTT.